Reported below is one T cell receptor (beta chain). These data are taken from a study of blood T cell repertoires in COVID-19. Turning to the study itself: The origin of the acute and convalescent COVID-19 samples was the United States, Italy and Spain. In each case, the material was cDNA or gDNA derived from T cells, B-cell-depleted T cells, or PBMCs.

There are 13 residues in the CDR3. Deletions cut 5 bases from V and 5 bases from J, with 12 bases between. CDR1 and CDR2 (germline): SGHVS, FQNEAQ. As handled by the study authors: For nucleated cells, counts were estimated from reference gene primer amplification. Clones were read by immunoSEQ multiplex PCR, and TCRdb kept only the in-frame ones, dropping some. That table furnishes V, J and clone size, whereas the DNA furnished D and trimming. The table shows about 210,000 clones, with around four fifths occurring only once. This chain connects TRBV7-8 to TRBJ2-5, with D uncertain. The TCR sequence derives from a woman aged 40 to 50 with active or convalescent COVID-19. Sequenced: peripheral blood. CDR3 nucleotide sequence: TGTGCCAGCAGCGACCTATTCGGGGAGACCCAGTACTTC. Protein sequence: CASSDLFGETQYF.